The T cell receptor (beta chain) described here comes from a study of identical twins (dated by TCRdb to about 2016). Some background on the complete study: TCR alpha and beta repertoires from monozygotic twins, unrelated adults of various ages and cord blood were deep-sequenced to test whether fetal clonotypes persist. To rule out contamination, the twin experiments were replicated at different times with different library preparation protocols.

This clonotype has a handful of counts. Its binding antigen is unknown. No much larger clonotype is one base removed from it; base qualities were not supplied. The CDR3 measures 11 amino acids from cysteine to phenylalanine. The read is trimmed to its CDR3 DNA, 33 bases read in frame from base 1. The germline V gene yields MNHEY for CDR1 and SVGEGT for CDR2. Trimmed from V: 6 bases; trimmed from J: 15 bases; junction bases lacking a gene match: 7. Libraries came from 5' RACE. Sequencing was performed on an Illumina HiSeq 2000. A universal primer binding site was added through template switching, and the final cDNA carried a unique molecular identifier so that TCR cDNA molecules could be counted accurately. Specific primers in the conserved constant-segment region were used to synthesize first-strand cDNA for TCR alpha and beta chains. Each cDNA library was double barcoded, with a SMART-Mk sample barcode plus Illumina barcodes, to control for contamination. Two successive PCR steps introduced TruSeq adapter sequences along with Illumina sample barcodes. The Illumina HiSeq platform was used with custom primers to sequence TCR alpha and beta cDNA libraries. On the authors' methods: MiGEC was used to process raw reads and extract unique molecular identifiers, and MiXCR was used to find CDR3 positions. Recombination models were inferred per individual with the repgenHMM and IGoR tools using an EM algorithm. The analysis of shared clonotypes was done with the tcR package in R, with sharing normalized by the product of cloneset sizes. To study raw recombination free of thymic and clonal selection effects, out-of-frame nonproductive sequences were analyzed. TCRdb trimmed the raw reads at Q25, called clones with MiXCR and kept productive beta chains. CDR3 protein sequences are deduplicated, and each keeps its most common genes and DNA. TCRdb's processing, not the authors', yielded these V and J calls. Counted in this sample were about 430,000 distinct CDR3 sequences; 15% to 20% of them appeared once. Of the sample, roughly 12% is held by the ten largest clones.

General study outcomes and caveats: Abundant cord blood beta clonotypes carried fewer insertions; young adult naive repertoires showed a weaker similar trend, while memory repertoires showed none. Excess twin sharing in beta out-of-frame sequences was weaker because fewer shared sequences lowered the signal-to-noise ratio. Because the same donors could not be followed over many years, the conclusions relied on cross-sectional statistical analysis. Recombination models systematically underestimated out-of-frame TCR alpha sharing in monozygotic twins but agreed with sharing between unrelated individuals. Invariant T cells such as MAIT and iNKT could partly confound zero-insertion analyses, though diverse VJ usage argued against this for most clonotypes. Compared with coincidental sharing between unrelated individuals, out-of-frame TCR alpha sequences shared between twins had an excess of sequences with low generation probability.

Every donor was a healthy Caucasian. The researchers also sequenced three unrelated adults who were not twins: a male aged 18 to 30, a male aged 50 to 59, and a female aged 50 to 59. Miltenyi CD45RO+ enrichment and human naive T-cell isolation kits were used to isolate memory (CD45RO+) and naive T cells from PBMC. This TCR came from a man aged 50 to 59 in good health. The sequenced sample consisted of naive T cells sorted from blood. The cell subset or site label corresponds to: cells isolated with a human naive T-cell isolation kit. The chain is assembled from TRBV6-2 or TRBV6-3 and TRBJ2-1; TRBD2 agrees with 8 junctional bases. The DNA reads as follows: TGTGCCAGCAGGTCGGGACTAGGGGGGTTCTTC. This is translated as CASRSGLGGFF.